The entry that follows covers one T cell receptor (beta chain) sequence. As yet, its antigen is unknown. This record comes from a study of T cell responses to AZD1222 COVID-19 vaccine. Findings and caveats of the study: Across spike, vaccine-associated CD4 TCRs were found, dominant at 160-218 and 743-854. Repertoire samples came only from after the peak T cell response. A reported finding is that nearly half of spike-specific TCRs target unmutated variant regions. Possibly, clonal diversity was underestimated; donors were largely white British and included more females.

Assay: immunoSEQ multiplex PCR; the TCRdb copy retains only in-frame clones and omits some. The data show some 120,000 clones, approximately 91% seen once. Per germline, CDR1 KGHDR and CDR2 SFDVKD. The CDR3 has 16 residues. The V end was cut by 4 bases, the J end by 0 bases, with 12 bases between. Sequenced here: peripheral blood, sampled on day 0 of AZD1222 vaccination. This chain connects TRBV24-1 to TRBJ2-1; D not resolved. The sequence derives from an adult in good health. The CDR3 region has the DNA TGTGCCACCAGTGAAACTGACACGACCTCCTACAATGAGCAGTTCTTC. This codes for CATSETDTTSYNEQFF.